This T cell receptor beta chain was captured in a study of blood T cells in healthy people across ages. Findings and limits, study-wide: Across the age range, TCR beta diversity per million T cells fell in a roughly linear way.

As concerns this clonotype: Its target is unknown.

PCR was performed a second time for 7 to 11 cycles using a sample-barcoded 5' primer and a J-beta primer mix. TCRdb independently ran MiXCR on the 5' RACE reads; one entry per CDR3 protein. Seen here are some 560,000 distinct CDR3 sequences, about 25% observed once, and the top ten hold 3% to 4.5%. This CDR3 contains 12 residues. The V gene's germline CDR1 is KGHSH and CDR2 LQKENI. The ends were cut back, 4 bases at V and 5 bases at J, with 9 bases in the middle. This sample was also put to use in a study of T cells of mothers and their children.

This TCR was sampled from a boy aged 2 to 10 in good health. The V and J genes are TRBV18 and TRBJ2-7; D is ambiguous. What was sequenced was blood. The CDR3 here is CASSRIANEQYF. The CDR3 DNA sequence: TGTGCCAGCTCACGGATCGCGAACGAGCAGTACTTC.